This section outlines one TCR beta chain sequence together with its context. These data belong to a study of shared clonotypes between healthy human individuals. Only CD45RO-negative cells positively selected for CCR7 counted as naive CD8 cells, so terminally differentiated effector memory CD45RA+ cells were excluded. How the authors handled the data: There were no quality scores in the junction-only immunoSEQ sequences, so filtering differed. Here immunoSEQ multiplex PCR was the method, and the copy in TCRdb shows in-frame clones only, minus some. That table gives V, J and clone size, and the DNA gave D and trimming. The profile shows a few million clones, about 93% of them singletons. The source is a man aged 18-30 years in good health. Some clones in this sample may be carry-over from other donors' samples. Sequenced input: naive CD8+ T cells from PBMCs.

DNA for the CDR3: TGTGCCGTGTTTGAGCAGTTCTTC. It is translated as CAVFEQFF. V gene TRBV6-1 combines with J gene TRBJ2-1; D uncertain. CDR1 is MNHNS, CDR2 SASEGT, per germline. This CDR3 contains 8 residues. V was cut by 11 bases and J by 9 bases, with 5 bases left in between.